Sequencing of this T cell receptor beta chain was carried out in a study of HIV-infected patients and healthy controls. Study-level results: Compared with untreated HIV+ repertoires, healthy controls showed roughly threefold more distinct CDR3s and higher Shannon diversity.

Alpha and beta constant-region primers primed reverse transcription of 400 to 650 ng RNA. Using multiplexing indices, alpha and beta chain libraries were generated apart by chain-specific third strand synthesis. From the 5' RACE reads, TCRdb called clonotypes with MiXCR, one entry per CDR3 protein. The sample lists around 6,000 distinct CDR3 sequences; less than 25% were seen once. The repertoire came from unfractionated whole blood and reflected all unsorted peripheral T cells. V was trimmed by 1 base and J by 2 bases, leaving 12 bases between them. Germline CDR1 and CDR2: MNHEY and SMNVEV (reference sequence). The CDR3 is 15 residues long. This clonotype occurred many times. Antigen unknown.

This sequence originates from an adult with HIV infection. The sample consisted of blood, taken before antiretroviral therapy. This sequence joins TRBV27 and TRBJ2-7; D gene unclear. CDR3 sequence: CASSLLPAVTYEQYF. CDR3 coding DNA: TGTGCCAGCAGTTTATTACCCGCGGTAACCTACGAGCAGTACTTC.